The 25 T cell receptor beta chains below all came from one sample that was sequenced in a study of blood T cell repertoires in COVID-19 (dated by TCRdb to the early 2020s). Libraries were prepared through the immunoSEQ multiplex PCR assay. TCRdb mirrors the immuneACCESS table, restricted to in-frame sequences. Some clones are absent from its copies; in checked studies, under half trace to an unresolved V gene, and the reason for the others is unknown. This sample holds about 310,000 clones; over 85% were observed only once. The ten most abundant clones make up roughly a tenth of the sample. The sequenced sample consisted of PBMCs or T cells enriched from blood (not recorded which). The receptors come from a woman aged 25 to 39 who had recovered from COVID-19.

The chain joins TRBV19 to TRBJ2-1; unclear D gene. Germline-derived CDR1 and CDR2 are LNHDA and SQIVND (reference sequence). V lost 6 bases and J 4 bases, leaving 13 bases between the germline ends. CDR3 length: 14 amino acids. The CDR3 is CASSPTGGYNEQFF. The DNA for the CDR3 is TGTGCCAGTAGCCCAACCGGTGGTTACAATGAGCAGTTCTTC.

This clone has a handful of counts. This chain connects TRBV11-2 to TRBJ1-2, with a possible D match to TRBD1 (6 bases). The V end was cut by 5 bases, the J end by 4 bases, with 17 bases between. Germline CDR1 and CDR2: SGHAT and FQNNGV. The CDR3 is made up of 15 amino acids. The CDR3 sequence is CASSAATGGGYGYTF. CDR3 DNA: TGTGCCAGCAGCGCTGCTACGGGGGGCGGCTATGGCTACACCTTC.

This chain connects TRBV5-1 to TRBJ1-2; the match to TRBD1 covers 9 bases. The CDR3 consists of 15 residues. V lost 0 bases and J lost 6; bases outside the gene matches: 6. Per germline, CDR1 SGHRS and CDR2 YFSETQ. Here the CDR3 reads CASSLVDRGVDGYTF. DNA for the CDR3: TGCGCCAGCAGCTTGGTGGACAGGGGAGTTGATGGCTACACCTTC.

The chain joins TRBV6-5 to TRBJ1-1; no clear D. Germline V gene sequence: CDR1 MNHEY, CDR2 SVGAGI. With 2 bases removed from V and 1 base from J, the gap between germline ends came to 8 bases. The CDR3 is 14 amino acids. This chain's CDR3 is CASSYEPGNTEAFF. For the CDR3, the DNA is TGTGCCAGCAGTTACGAACCCGGGAACACTGAAGCTTTCTTT.

The V gene is TRBV9, the J gene TRBJ1-3, with 8 bases lining up with TRBD1. After removal of 0 bases from V and 2 bases from J, the junction contained 1 base not matched to a gene. Looked up from germline, CDR1 is SGDLS and CDR2 is YYNGEE. This CDR3 spans 15 amino acids. The CDR3 DNA reads TGTGCCAGCAGCGTAGCAGGGGGCCCTGGAAACACCATATATTTT. Protein: CASSVAGGPGNTIYF. Full variable domain (rest looked up from reference TRBV9 and TRBJ1-3): DSGVTQTPKHLITATGQRVTLRCSPRSGDLSVYWYQQSLDQGLQFLIQYYNGEERAKGNILERFSAQQFPDLHSELNLSSLELGDSALYFCASSVAGGPGNTIYFGEGSWLTVV.

The J gene is TRBJ2-3, the V gene TRBV28, with D uncertain. Trimming took 5 bases from V and 0 from J, leaving 6 bases between them. The CDR3 length is 13 residues. Germline CDR1 is MDHEN and CDR2 is SYDVKM. In DNA form, the CDR3 reads TGTGCCAGCAGTAAGACTAGCACAGATACGCAGTATTTT. Its protein product is CASSKTSTDTQYF.

J is TRBJ2-7 and V is TRBV18; 8 bases map to TRBD2. This CDR3 region has 14 residues. V lost 2 bases to trimming and J lost 5 bases; unmatched junction nucleotides: 5. Germline V CDR1 and CDR2: KGHSH, LQKENI. The CDR3 protein is CASSPGAGVNEQYF. DNA for the CDR3: TGTGCCAGCTCACCAGGAGCGGGAGTAAACGAGCAGTACTTC.

This chain uses TRBV20-1 with TRBJ2-7, with 10 bases identical to TRBD2. Germline V CDR1 and CDR2: DFQATT, SNEGSKA (reference sequence). The CDR3 has 15 residues. V trimming: 3 bases; J trimming: 0 bases; junction bases outside the gene matches: 5. The CDR3 loop is CSASGSSGSSYEQYF. The DNA of the CDR3 is TGCAGTGCTAGTGGATCTAGCGGGAGCTCCTACGAGCAGTACTTC.

The CDR3 sequence is CASSPQSRTSGIGTQYF. Here the CDR3 DNA reads TGCGCCAGCAGCCCCCAAAGCCGGACTAGCGGGATTGGGACCCAGTACTTC. The rearrangement links TRBV5-1 to TRBJ2-5; 12 bases fit TRBD2. CDR3 size: 17 residues. Germline V gives CDR1 SGHRS, CDR2 YFSETQ. The V segment lost 4 bases and the J segment 7 bases; nucleotides outside the gene matches: 14.

The chain recombines TRBV3-1 (or the pseudogene TRBV3-2) with TRBJ1-2; D might be TRBD1 (6 bases). The CDR3 length is 13 residues. Germline V lookup: CDR1 LGHDT, CDR2 YNNKEL (reference sequence). Trimming removed 2 bases from V and 4 bases from J, with 8 bases in between. The chain's CDR3 is CASSQYRVYGYTF. The CDR3 DNA is TGTGCCAGCAGCCAATACAGGGTCTATGGCTACACCTTC.

This clone was counted a single time. The rearrangement joins TRBV12-3 or TRBV12-4 to TRBJ1-2; perhaps TRBD1 as D (6 bases). The CDR3 runs 13 residues. Between the trimmed V and J ends, which lost 6 bases and 3 bases, there was a span of 11 bases. In DNA form, the CDR3 reads TGTGCCAGCAGCCTTGGACAGCACTATGGCTACACCTTC. It specifies CASSLGQHYGYTF.

J is TRBJ1-5 and V is TRBV19; 9 bases align to TRBD1. CDR3 size: 16 residues. CDR1 and CDR2 from the germline V gene are LNHDA and SQIVND (reference sequence). Trimming removed 7 bases from V and 2 bases from J; junction bases left unmatched: 9. The CDR3 is CASTAARTGGNQPQHF. DNA of the CDR3: TGTGCCAGTACCGCCGCCCGGACAGGGGGCAATCAGCCCCAGCATTTT.

This rearrangement joins TRBV7-8 to TRBJ2-5; D possibly corresponds to TRBD1 (5 bases). The CDR3 loop spans 13 amino acids. The germline V and J ends were trimmed by 2 bases and 5 bases, with 9 bases remaining between them. Germline values: CDR1 SGHVS, CDR2 FQNEAQ. The CDR3: CASSLLSGETQYF. CDR3 coding DNA: TGTGCCAGCAGCTTATTATCAGGGGAGACCCAGTACTTC.

The rearrangement links TRBV7-6 to TRBJ2-1; unclear D gene. The CDR3 is 16 amino acids. Trimming stripped 5 bases from V and 0 bases from J, with 14 bases between. CDR1 and CDR2 from the germline V gene are SGHVS and FNYEAQ. The CDR3 reads CASSHARHASYNEQFF. In DNA, the CDR3 is TGTGCCAGCAGCCACGCCCGACACGCCTCCTACAATGAGCAGTTCTTC.

The rearrangement uses TRBV2 and TRBJ1-5; TRBD1 matches at 8 bases. Unmatched junction bases numbered 11, after V lost 7 bases and J lost 6 bases. CDR1 is SNHLY and CDR2 is FYNNEI in the germline V gene. CDR3 length equals 15 residues. The CDR3 nucleotides read TGTGCCAGCACTGTGACAGGGGCTGGAAGTCAGCCCCAGCATTTT. Protein: CASTVTGAGSQPQHF.

This chain links TRBV6-5 with TRBJ2-5, with 7 nucleotides matching TRBD1. The CDR3 loop spans 15 amino acids. CDR1 is MNHEY and CDR2 is SVGAGI in the germline V gene. J gave up 4 bases and V 0 bases, and 5 bases lay outside the gene matches. CDR3 loop: CASSYSRQGGETQYF. The CDR3 DNA reads as TGTGCCAGCAGTTACTCCCGACAGGGTGGAGAGACCCAGTACTTC.

The rearrangement links TRBV19 to TRBJ1-1; 9 bases are a match to TRBD1. With 3 bases clipped from V and 1 base from J, the junction kept 3 bases outside the gene matches. CDR1 and CDR2 (germline): LNHDA, SQIVND (reference sequence). The CDR3 has 15 residues. The CDR3 protein is CASSMGQGGNTEAFF. In DNA form, the CDR3 reads TGTGCCAGTAGTATGGGACAGGGAGGGAACACTGAAGCTTTCTTT.

The gene calls are TRBV27 and TRBJ1-1, with 8 nucleotides matching TRBD1. The CDR3 has 16 amino acids. With 1 base clipped from V and 0 bases from J, the junction kept 4 bases outside the gene matches. Germline CDR1 and CDR2: MNHEY and SMNVEV (reference sequence). The CDR3: CASSLYRGYMNTEAFF. DNA of the CDR3: TGTGCCAGCAGTTTATACAGGGGGTACATGAACACTGAAGCTTTCTTT.

The CDR3 nucleotides read TGCAGTGCTAGTAGACAGGGATCTGAAACCTTC. Its translation: CSASRQGSETF. The rearrangement uses TRBV20-1 and TRBJ1-2, with 7 nucleotides matching TRBD1. This CDR3 has 11 residues. The germline CDR1 and CDR2 sequences are DFQATT and SNEGSKA (reference sequence). J lost 14 bases, V lost 3 bases, and 9 bases had no gene match.

The chain joins TRBV7-9 to TRBJ1-2, with D tentatively TRBD1 (5 bases). Per the germline V gene, CDR1 is SEHNR and CDR2 is FQNEAQ (reference sequence). Trimming left V 5 bases short and J 3 bases short, with 13 bases between. The CDR3 has 14 amino acids. CDR3 DNA: TGTGCCAGCAGCGTTGCGGGGCAGGACTATGGCTACACCTTC. Its translation is CASSVAGQDYGYTF.

The rearrangement joins TRBV28 to TRBJ1-2, with TRBD1 identical over 8 bases. Germline V CDR1 and CDR2: MDHEN, SYDVKM. CDR3 length: 16 amino acids. Germline trimming cut 2 bases from V and 5 bases from J; bases unmatched to any gene: 10. DNA of the CDR3: TGTGCCAGCAGTTTAGGAGCAGGGGGCTTATTTTATGGCTACACCTTC. Residues: CASSLGAGGLFYGYTF.

The V call is TRBV2, the J call TRBJ1-3; D possibly corresponds to TRBD1 (6 bases). With 6 bases removed from V and 0 bases from J, the gap between germline ends came to 12 bases. The germline CDR1 and CDR2 sequences are SNHLY and FYNNEI. This CDR3 comprises 15 residues. This chain's CDR3 is CASRPGQFSGNTIYF. CDR3 nucleotide sequence: TGTGCCAGCAGACCAGGACAGTTCTCTGGAAACACCATATATTTT.

This clone was seen only once. This sequence joins TRBV29-1 and TRBJ2-7, with 9 bases that match TRBD1. The V segment lost 1 base and the J segment 6 bases; nucleotides outside the gene matches: 7. CDR3 length: 14 residues. Per the germline V gene, CDR1 is SQVTM and CDR2 is ANQGSEA. The DNA for the CDR3 is TGCAGCGTTGAAGCGGGACAGGGATATGCCGAGCAGTACTTC. Amino acids: CSVEAGQGYAEQYF.

This clone appeared once. The V call is TRBV19, the J call TRBJ1-5; 9 nucleotides align to TRBD1. In germline, CDR1 is LNHDA, CDR2 SQIVND (reference sequence). The CDR3 runs 15 residues. V trimming: 6 bases; J trimming: 11 bases; junction bases outside the gene matches: 14. CDR3 region: CASRGLTGGRQAQHF. CDR3 bases: TGTGCCAGTAGGGGTTTGACAGGGGGTCGGCAAGCCCAGCATTTT.

The chain has TRBV27 and TRBJ2-1; TRBD2 matches 12 bases. Losses at the gene ends were 2 bases for V and 13 bases for J; bases not matched to a gene: 9. CDR3 length equals 15 residues. Germline-derived CDR1 and CDR2 are MNHEY and SMNVEV (reference sequence). The CDR3 is CASSLKTSGSGTQFF. CDR3 DNA: TGTGCCAGCAGTTTAAAGACTAGCGGGAGCGGGACTCAGTTCTTC.